The T cell receptor beta chain described here comes from a study of T cells in Graves' hyperthyroidism and ophthalmopathy. General observations from the study: Among clonotypes expanded in thyroid above 0.001, most were also found in blood.

A remark on this clonotype: The antigen remains undetermined.

Researchers amplified the TCR beta CDR3 regions from RNA transcripts. During a first-round RT-PCR of the TCR CDR3, the HTBI primer set was used. TCRdb processed the multiplex PCR reads anew with MiXCR; each CDR3 protein has one entry. The repertoire includes 500,000 to 600,000 distinct CDR3 sequences, 35% to 55% of them detected once, and 15% to 20% sits in the top ten. The receptor was derived from an adult woman with Graves' disease, either hyperthyroidism or ophthalmopathy (not recorded which). Sequenced input: peripheral blood or thyroid tissue (not recorded which).

CDR3 sequence: CAIIPRTGGNNSPLHF. CDR3 DNA sequence: TGTGCCATCATTCCGAGGACAGGGGGCAATAATTCACCCCTCCACTTT. This chain uses TRBV10-3 with TRBJ1-6; the match to TRBD1 covers 11 bases. CDR1 is ENHRY and CDR2 is SYGVKD in the germline V gene. The CDR3 spans 16 residues. V trimming: 7 bases; J trimming: 5 bases; junction bases outside the gene matches: 7.